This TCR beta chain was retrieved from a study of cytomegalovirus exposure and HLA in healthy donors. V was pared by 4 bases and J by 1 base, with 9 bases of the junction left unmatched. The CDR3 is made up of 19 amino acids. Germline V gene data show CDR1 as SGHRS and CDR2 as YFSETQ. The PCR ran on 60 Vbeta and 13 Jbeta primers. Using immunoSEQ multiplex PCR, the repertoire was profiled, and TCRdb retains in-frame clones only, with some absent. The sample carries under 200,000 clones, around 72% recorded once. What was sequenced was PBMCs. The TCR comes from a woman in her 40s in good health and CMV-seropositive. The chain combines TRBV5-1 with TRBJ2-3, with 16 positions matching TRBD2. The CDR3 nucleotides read TGCGCCAGCAGCGGAGGGACTAGCGGGGGGGTGGGGGGCACAGATACGCAGTATTTT. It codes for CASSGGTSGGVGGTDTQYF.